This TCR beta chain was recorded in a study of post-analysis software for immune sequencing data. This clonotype has just a few counts. As yet, its antigen is unknown. Regarding the study as a whole: In patients, TRBV5-6, TRBV5-1 and TRBV20-1 belonged to four or five TRBV segments found more frequently than in controls. When compared against controls, multiple sclerosis patients showed significantly lower normalized Chao1 diversity.

Incorporated into the TCR beta cDNA libraries were unique molecular identifiers, which served to reduce PCR and sequencing biases. TCRdb reprocessed the PCR reads with MiXCR, giving one entry per CDR3 protein. The sample holds hundreds of thousands of distinct CDR3 sequences, 30% seen once. The CDR3 loop spans 17 amino acids. V was clipped by 5 bases and J by 4 bases; unmatched bases: 8. The chain uses TRBV12-3 or TRBV12-4 and TRBJ2-3; the match to TRBD2 covers 14 bases. Sequenced material: blood. The clonotype was recovered from a girl aged 5-17 years with multiple sclerosis. In DNA, the CDR3 is TGTGCCAGCAGTGCGACTAGCGGGAGGGCCTTCGCAGATACGCAGTATTTT. Translating gives CASSATSGRAFADTQYF.